The following is a T cell receptor (beta chain) sequence with its context. The sample comes from a study of PD-L1 blockade in urothelial cancer. About the study: Men with urothelial cancer arising in the bladder made up about 90% of the roughly 29 patients. Researchers found blood samples held a median of 141,255 T cells. Samples of blood were analyzed 3 weeks (second dose) and 6 weeks after treatment start.

Between the trimmed V and J ends, which lost 5 bases and 3 bases, there was a span of 20 bases. The germline V gene encodes CDR1 SGHAT and CDR2 FQNNGV. CDR3 length equals 17 residues. This table comes from immunoSEQ multiplex PCR, and its TCRdb copy is limited to in-frame clones, with some not included. The data contain 100,000 or so clones, approximately 86% of them seen just once; the ten biggest clones take up approximately 2.4%. This specimen was PBMCs, taken around atezolizumab (anti-PD-L1) treatment. This receptor was identified in a man aged 45 to 65 with urothelial cancer. This rearrangement joins TRBV11-2 to TRBJ2-1; a weak D match, TRBD2 (6 bases). Here the CDR3 DNA reads TGTGCCAGCAGCGGGGCTCGGACGGGGGACTTCTACAATGAGCAGTTCTTC. It encodes CASSGARTGDFYNEQFF.